This TCR beta chain derives from a study of blood T cell repertoires in COVID-19. Overall study: Collection of acute and convalescent COVID-19 samples took place in the United States, Italy and Spain. PBMCs, B-cell-depleted T cells, or T cells were the source of the cDNA or gDNA that made up the material.

Original methodology: Estimation of nucleated cell counts was performed using reference gene primer amplification. Libraries were prepared by immunoSEQ multiplex PCR; TCRdb keeps only in-frame clonotypes and omits some of them. V, J and clone size were drawn from that table, and D and trimming were deduced from the DNA. The sample holds about 68,000 clones, over 75% seen once. Patients at the Seattle site were enrolled during active infection and followed longitudinally. Deletions cut 3 bases from V and 12 bases from J, with 12 bases between. The germline V gene has CDR1 SNHLY and CDR2 FYNNEI. This CDR3 is 12 amino acids long.

The TCR sequence derives from a man aged 40-55 years with COVID-19, enrolled during active disease. Input material: peripheral blood. V and J are TRBV2 and TRBJ2-1; D is possibly TRBD1 (5 bases). As DNA, the CDR3 is TGTGCCAGCAGTGACGGCAGGGTGTCGCAGTTCTTC. Translated: CASSDGRVSQFF.